The present T cell receptor beta chain was sequenced within a study of blood T cell repertoires in COVID-19. Across the whole study: Sources were T cells, B-cell-depleted T cells, or PBMCs; the material itself was cDNA or gDNA.

Sequenced by immunoSEQ multiplex PCR; TCRdb stores in-frame clones only, minus some. The top ten hold more than 5.5% of the sample, which has roughly 170,000 clones, 84% seen once. This clone occurred a few times. The CDR3 covers 17 residues. Trimming took off 4 bases at V and 0 bases at J, with 13 bases between the two ends. CDR1 and CDR2 from the germline V gene are LGHDT and YNNKEL (reference sequence). The chain combines TRBV3-1 (or the pseudogene TRBV3-2) with TRBJ1-6; unclear D gene. Sample: peripheral blood. The receptor was derived from a human donor in a cohort sampled during active COVID-19. CDR3 coding DNA: TGTGCCAGCAGCCTTCGACTGTTTAGCTCCTATAATTCACCCCTCCACTTT. Translation gives CASSLRLFSSYNSPLHF.